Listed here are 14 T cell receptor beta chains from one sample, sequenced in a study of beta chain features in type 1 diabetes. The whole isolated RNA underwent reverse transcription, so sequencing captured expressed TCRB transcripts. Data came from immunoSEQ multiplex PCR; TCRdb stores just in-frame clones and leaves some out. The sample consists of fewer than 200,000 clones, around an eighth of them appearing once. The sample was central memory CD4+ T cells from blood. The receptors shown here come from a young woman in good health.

CDR3 DNA sequence: TGTGCCAGCAGCGCTCTAGGGGGACTAGCGGGGGGCCCAACGCAGTATTTT. Translation: CASSALGGLAGGPTQYF. The chain links TRBV9 to TRBJ2-3, with TRBD2 matching 15 bases. The germline gives CDR1 SGDLS, CDR2 YYNGEE. This CDR3 is 17 amino acids long. J gave up 9 bases and V 3 bases, and 11 bases lay outside the gene matches.

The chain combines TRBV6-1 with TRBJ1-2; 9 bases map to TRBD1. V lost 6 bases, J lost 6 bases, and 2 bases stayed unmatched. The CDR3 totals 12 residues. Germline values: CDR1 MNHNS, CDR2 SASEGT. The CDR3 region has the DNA TGTGCCAGCAGGGGGACAGGGCATGGCTACACCTTC. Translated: CASRGTGHGYTF.

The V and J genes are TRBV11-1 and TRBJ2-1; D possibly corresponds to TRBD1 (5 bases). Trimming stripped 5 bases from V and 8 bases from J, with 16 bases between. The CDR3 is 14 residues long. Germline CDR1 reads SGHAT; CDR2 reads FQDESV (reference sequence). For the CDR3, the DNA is TGTGCCAGCAGCCAGACAGTTAGAGGCGATGAGCAGTTCTTC. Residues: CASSQTVRGDEQFF.

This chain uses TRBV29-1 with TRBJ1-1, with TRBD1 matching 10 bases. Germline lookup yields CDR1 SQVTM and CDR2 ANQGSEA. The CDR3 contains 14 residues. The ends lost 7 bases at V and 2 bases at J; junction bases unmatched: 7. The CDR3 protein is CSGRRTGGNTEAFF. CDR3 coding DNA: TGCAGCGGCCGTCGGACAGGGGGTAACACTGAAGCTTTCTTT.

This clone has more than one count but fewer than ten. The CDR3 DNA is TGTGCCAGCAGCGATACAGGGGTAAATCAGCCCCAGCATTTT. Translating gives CASSDTGVNQPQHF. The V and J genes are TRBV9 and TRBJ1-5, with 7 bases lining up with TRBD1. This CDR3 has 14 residues. Germline trimming cut 3 bases from V and 4 bases from J; bases unmatched to any gene: 4. Germline V gene data show CDR1 as SGDLS and CDR2 as YYNGEE.

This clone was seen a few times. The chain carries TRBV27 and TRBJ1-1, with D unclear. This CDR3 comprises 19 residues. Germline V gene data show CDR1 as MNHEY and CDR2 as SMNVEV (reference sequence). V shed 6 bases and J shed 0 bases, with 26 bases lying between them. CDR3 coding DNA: TGTGCCAGCAGACCCAATGTGGGGAGAAATTTACACATGAACACTGAAGCTTTCTTT. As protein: CASRPNVGRNLHMNTEAFF.

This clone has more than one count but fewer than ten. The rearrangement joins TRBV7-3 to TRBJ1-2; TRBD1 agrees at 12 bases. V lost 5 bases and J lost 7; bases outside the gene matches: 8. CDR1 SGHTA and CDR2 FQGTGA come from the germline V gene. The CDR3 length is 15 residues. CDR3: CASSPPGQGASGYTF. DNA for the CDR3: TGTGCCAGCAGCCCGCCGGGACAGGGGGCCAGTGGCTACACCTTC.

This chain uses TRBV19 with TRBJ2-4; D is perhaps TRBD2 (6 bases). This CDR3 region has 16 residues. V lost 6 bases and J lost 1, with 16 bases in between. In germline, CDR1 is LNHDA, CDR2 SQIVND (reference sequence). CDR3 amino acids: CASSGTDASAKNIQYF. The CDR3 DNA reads TGTGCCAGTAGCGGGACTGACGCCTCTGCCAAAAACATTCAGTACTTC. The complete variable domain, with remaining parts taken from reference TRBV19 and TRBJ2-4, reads DGGITQSPKYLFRKEGQNVTLSCEQNLNHDAMYWYRQDPGQGLRLIYYSQIVNDFQKGDIAEGYSVSREKKESFPLTVTSAQKNPTAFYLCASSGTDASAKNIQYFGAGTRLSVL.

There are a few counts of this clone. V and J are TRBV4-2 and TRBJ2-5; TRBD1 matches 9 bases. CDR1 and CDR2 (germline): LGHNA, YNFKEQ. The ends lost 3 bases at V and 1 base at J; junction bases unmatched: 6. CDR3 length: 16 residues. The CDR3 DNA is TGTGCCAGCAGCCATCCCCCGGGACAGGGCCAAGAGACCCAGTACTTC. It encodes CASSHPPGQGQETQYF.

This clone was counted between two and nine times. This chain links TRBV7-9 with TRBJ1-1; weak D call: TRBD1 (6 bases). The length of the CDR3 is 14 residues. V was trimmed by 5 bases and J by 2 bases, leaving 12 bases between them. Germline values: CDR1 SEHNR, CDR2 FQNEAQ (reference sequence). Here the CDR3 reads CASSPQQGNTEAFF. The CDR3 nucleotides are TGTGCCAGCAGCCCCCAACAGGGTAACACTGAAGCTTTCTTT.

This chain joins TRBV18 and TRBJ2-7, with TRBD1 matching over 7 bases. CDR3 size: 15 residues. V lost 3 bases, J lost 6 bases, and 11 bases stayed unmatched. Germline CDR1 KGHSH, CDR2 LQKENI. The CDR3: CASSPAATGSIEQYF. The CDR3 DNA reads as TGTGCCAGCTCACCGGCTGCGACAGGGTCGATCGAGCAGTACTTC. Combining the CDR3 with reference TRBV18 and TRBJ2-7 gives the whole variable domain NAGVMQNPRHLVRRRGQEARLRCSPMKGHSHVYWYRQLPEEGLKFMVYLQKENIIDESGMPKERFSAEFPKEGPSILRIQQVVRGDSAAYFCASSPAATGSIEQYFGPGTRLTVT.

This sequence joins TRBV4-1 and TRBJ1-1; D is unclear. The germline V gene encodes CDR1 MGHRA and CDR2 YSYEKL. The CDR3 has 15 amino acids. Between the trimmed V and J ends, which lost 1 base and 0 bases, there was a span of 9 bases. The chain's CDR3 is CASSQADSMNTEAFF. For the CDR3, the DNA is TGCGCCAGCAGCCAAGCAGACTCGATGAACACTGAAGCTTTCTTT.

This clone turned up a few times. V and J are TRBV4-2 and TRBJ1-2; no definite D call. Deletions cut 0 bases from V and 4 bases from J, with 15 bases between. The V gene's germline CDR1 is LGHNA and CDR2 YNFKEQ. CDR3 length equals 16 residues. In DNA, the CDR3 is TGTGCCAGCAGCCAAGAGAGGAGGGTATGGAGCTATGGCTACACCTTC. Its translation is CASSQERRVWSYGYTF.

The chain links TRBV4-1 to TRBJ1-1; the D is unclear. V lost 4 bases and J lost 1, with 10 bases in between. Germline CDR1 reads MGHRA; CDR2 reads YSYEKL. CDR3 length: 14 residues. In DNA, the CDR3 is TGCGCCAGCAGCCTGCAATACAGGAACACTGAAGCTTTCTTT. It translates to CASSLQYRNTEAFF.